The clone carrying this T cell receptor (beta chain) was found a few times. Its antigen is still unknown. The use of genomic DNA as template underpinned the TCR beta VDJ and CDR3 profiling. TCRdb independently ran MiXCR on the reads; one entry per CDR3 protein. The sample lists about 160,000 distinct CDR3 sequences; 71% were seen once. V gave up 1 base and J gave up 7 bases; unmatched junction bases: 12. Germline V gene lookup returns CDR1 SQVTM and CDR2 ANQGSEA. This CDR3 has 15 residues. This sample was included in a study of CD8+CD57+ T cells in acquired aplastic anemia. For the study at large: Mean yield of DNA from sorted CD4+ and CD8+ cells was roughly 3.1 ug.

General observations from the study: Researchers reported that CD8+ Simpson's diversity was not significantly different in patients versus controls.

Previously, flow cytometry had revealed CD8+CD57+ cell expansion in the patients chosen for sequencing. This rearrangement joins TRBV29-1 to TRBJ2-7; 8 bases agree with TRBD2. The source is a human donor with aplastic anemia. The sequencing sample was made of sorted CD4+, CD8+, or CD8+CD57+ T cells (not recorded which) from PBMCs. The CDR3 DNA sequence: TGCAGCGTTGAAGTAGCTAGCGGGTTCGCGTGGGAGCAGTACTTC. Translation gives CSVEVASGFAWEQYF.